The T cell receptor beta chain under discussion was sequenced for a study of beta chain features in type 1 diabetes. Germline assignment: CDR1 GTSNPN and CDR2 SVGIG (reference sequence). The CDR3 covers 13 residues. Trimming removed 6 bases at V and 5 bases at J, with 13 bases between. TCRB transcripts that were expressed got sequenced, as all of the isolated RNA had been reverse transcribed. The assay was immunoSEQ multiplex PCR, and TCRdb's table has in-frame clones only and misses some. The sample consists of 150,000 to 180,000 clones, 11% of them appearing once. Sequencing used central memory CD4+ T cells from blood. The chain couples TRBV30 to TRBJ1-4; no firm D call. The clonotype originates from a young man in good health. The DNA of the CDR3 is TGTGCCTGCTCGAAGAGGTCAAATGAAAAACTGTTTTTT. It translates to CACSKRSNEKLFF.